Following are 5 T cell receptor beta chains from one sample sequenced in a study of cytomegalovirus exposure and HLA in healthy donors. PCR employed 60 Vbeta and 13 Jbeta primers. Profiled with immunoSEQ multiplex PCR; TCRdb holds only in-frame clones, not every one. The sample lists roughly 150,000 clones, 85% seen once, with 1% in the top ten. Sequenced input: PBMCs. The source is a boy between 2 and 10 years old in good health and CMV-seronegative.

The chain is built from TRBV5-4 and TRBJ1-1, with 7 bases lining up with TRBD1. The V gene's germline CDR1 is SGHNT and CDR2 YYREEE (reference sequence). V was clipped by 2 bases and J by 6 bases; unmatched bases: 4. This CDR3 is 13 amino acids long. Here the CDR3 DNA reads TGTGCCAGCAGCTTAGACAGGGCTCCTGAAGCTTTCTTT. Its translation: CASSLDRAPEAFF.

The chain joins TRBV23-1 to TRBJ1-1; D perhaps matches TRBD1 (6 bases). TRBV23-1 is classed as an ORF, of uncertain function. The CDR3 spans 17 residues. V lost 6 bases and J lost 4, with 24 bases in between. DNA of the CDR3: TGCGCCAGCAGGATAAACAGGGCGGGCAGGGGCGGCACTGAAGCTTTCTTT. Protein sequence: CASRINRAGRGGTEAFF.

The chain links TRBV10-3 to TRBJ2-2, with D tentatively TRBD2 (5 bases). The CDR3 is 15 amino acids. CDR1 is ENHRY, CDR2 SYGVKD, per germline. Trimming pared 2 bases from V and 6 bases from J, leaving 13 bases between. This CDR3 reads CAISEGLEGAGELFF. The CDR3 region has the DNA TGTGCCATCAGTGAGGGGCTTGAGGGTGCCGGGGAGCTGTTTTTT.

This sequence joins TRBV7-9 and TRBJ2-7; no reliable D call. Trimming took off 5 bases at V and 3 bases at J, with 5 bases between the two ends. Germline CDR1 SEHNR, CDR2 FQNEAQ (reference sequence). The CDR3 totals 11 residues. The CDR3 bases are TGTGCCAGCAGCCCCGGCTACGAGCAGTACTTC. Encoded protein: CASSPGYEQYF.

The V and J genes are TRBV13 and TRBJ2-2; 8 bases agree with TRBD1. The germline CDR1 and CDR2 sequences are PRHDT and FYEKMQ (reference sequence). CDR3 length equals 15 residues. V lost 5 bases and J lost 5; bases outside the gene matches: 7. CDR3 loop: CASSLRQGRTGELFF. The CDR3 DNA reads as TGTGCCAGCAGCCTCCGACAGGGGCGGACCGGGGAGCTGTTTTTT.